The text below deals with one T cell receptor (beta chain). Its antigen is unknown. This entry belongs to a study of cytomegalovirus exposure and HLA in healthy donors. Points from the study as a whole: The study reported that TCR beta sequences accurately predicted HLA-A and HLA-B alleles in most subjects. Altogether, 170 or so TCR beta chains were recorded as cytomegalovirus-associated. According to a later analysis, most TCR beta chains associated with CMV appeared HLA-restricted. Exclusion as indistinguishable affected some V segments, including TRBV6-2 and TRBV6-3.

Germline lookup yields CDR1 MGHRA and CDR2 YSYEKL. This CDR3 contains 15 residues. The V end was cut by 0 bases, the J end by 7 bases, with 13 bases between. A multiplex PCR was run with 60 Vbeta primers and 13 Jbeta primers. Some clones are missing from TCRdb's copy, which holds only in-frame ones; the method was immunoSEQ multiplex PCR. The sample has about 160,000 clones; about 80% are singletons. The chain joins TRBV4-1 to TRBJ1-5, with a weak D call TRBD1 (6 bases). Sequenced input: PBMCs. The receptor was derived from a man younger than 30 in good health and CMV-seropositive. Written as DNA, the CDR3 is TGCGCCAGCAGCCAAGATGGGCAGGGGAACCAGCCCCAGCATTTT. As protein: CASSQDGQGNQPQHF.